The rows below give T cell receptor beta chains drawn from one sample of a study of cytomegalovirus exposure and HLA in healthy donors. Profiled with immunoSEQ multiplex PCR; TCRdb holds only in-frame clones, not every one. Among approximately 110,000 clones listed, 15% were seen once. The sequencing input was PBMCs. The receptor source for this set is a woman younger than 35 in good health and CMV-seronegative. CDR3s include the opening cysteine and the closing phenylalanine or tryptophan. Fields, in order: D gene, clone size, V gene, J gene, CDR3 protein, CDR3 DNA. D genes are given only for firm matches. Clone size, where shown, is once, few, many, or a class for clones that have expanded.

D gene: TRBD1; clone size: -; V gene: TRBV6-1; J gene: TRBJ2-1; CDR3 protein: CASISRDRVDEQFF; CDR3 DNA: TGTGCCAGCATTTCCCGGGACAGGGTGGATGAGCAGTTCTTC
D gene: -; clone size: -; V gene: TRBV6-4; J gene: TRBJ2-1; CDR3 protein: CASSPGSHNEQFF; CDR3 DNA: TGTGCCAGCAGTCCGGGAAGCCACAATGAGCAGTTCTTC
D gene: TRBD2; clone size: -; V gene: TRBV9; J gene: TRBJ2-1; CDR3 protein: CASSGPLSGISYNEQFF; CDR3 DNA: TGTGCCAGCAGCGGACCCTTAAGCGGGATCTCCTACAATGAGCAGTTCTTC
D gene: -; clone size: -; V gene: TRBV7-7; J gene: TRBJ2-5; CDR3 protein: CASSLAWAVGLQETQYF; CDR3 DNA: TGTGCCAGCAGCTTAGCCTGGGCAGTAGGCCTCCAAGAGACCCAGTACTTC
D gene: -; clone size: -; V gene: TRBV7-7; J gene: TRBJ2-5; CDR3 protein: CASSPYVQETQYF; CDR3 DNA: TGTGCTAGCAGCCCCTACGTCCAAGAGACCCAGTACTTC
D gene: TRBD1; clone size: -; V gene: TRBV5-1; J gene: TRBJ2-5; CDR3 protein: CASRQKGAEQETQYF; CDR3 DNA: TGCGCCAGCAGGCAGAAGGGGGCGGAACAAGAGACCCAGTACTTC
D gene: -; clone size: -; V gene: TRBV15; J gene: TRBJ1-4; CDR3 protein: CATQRASELSEKLFF; CDR3 DNA: TGTGCCACCCAGCGGGCCAGCGAGCTTAGCGAAAAACTGTTTTTT
D gene: TRBD2; clone size: -; V gene: TRBV28; J gene: TRBJ2-5; CDR3 protein: CASSIRTSGAETQYF; CDR3 DNA: TGTGCCAGCAGTATCCGGACTAGCGGGGCAGAGACCCAGTACTTC
D gene: TRBD2; clone size: -; V gene: TRBV30; J gene: TRBJ2-3; CDR3 protein: CAWSVLAGGADTQYF; CDR3 DNA: TGTGCCTGGAGTGTACTAGCGGGGGGGGCAGATACGCAGTATTTT
D gene: TRBD2; clone size: -; V gene: TRBV6-6; J gene: TRBJ2-7; CDR3 protein: CASSYSPSGGNEQYF; CDR3 DNA: TGTGCCAGCAGTTACTCCCCTAGCGGTGGAAACGAGCAGTACTTC
D gene: -; clone size: -; V gene: TRBV9; J gene: TRBJ1-1; CDR3 protein: CASSPQGRDTEAFF; CDR3 DNA: TGTGCCAGCAGCCCCCAGGGCAGGGATACTGAAGCTTTCTTT
D gene: TRBD1; clone size: -; V gene: TRBV9; J gene: TRBJ2-2; CDR3 protein: CASSGQGQANTGELFF; CDR3 DNA: TGTGCCAGCAGCGGCCAGGGACAGGCTAACACCGGGGAGCTGTTTTTT
D gene: TRBD2; clone size: -; V gene: TRBV2; J gene: TRBJ2-7; CDR3 protein: CASRGSGRAPYEQYF; CDR3 DNA: TGTGCCAGCAGGGGTAGCGGGAGGGCCCCCTACGAGCAGTACTTC
D gene: -; clone size: -; V gene: TRBV28; J gene: TRBJ1-1; CDR3 protein: CASSPAGSYTEAFF; CDR3 DNA: TGTGCCAGCAGTCCAGCGGGCAGCTACACTGAAGCTTTCTTT
D gene: -; clone size: few; V gene: TRBV29-1; J gene: TRBJ1-1; CDR3 protein: CSAWGENTEAFF; CDR3 DNA: TGCAGCGCATGGGGGGAGAACACTGAAGCTTTCTTT
D gene: -; clone size: -; V gene: TRBV2; J gene: TRBJ1-5; CDR3 protein: CASSESHSDQPQHF; CDR3 DNA: TGTGCCAGCAGTGAATCGCACTCGGATCAGCCCCAGCATTTT
D gene: TRBD2; clone size: few; V gene: TRBV4-1; J gene: TRBJ2-7; CDR3 protein: CASSQYSGGGAYEQYF; CDR3 DNA: TGCGCCAGCAGCCAATACAGTGGGGGGGGAGCCTACGAGCAGTACTTC
D gene: -; clone size: -; V gene: TRBV4-1; J gene: TRBJ2-7; CDR3 protein: CASSQTGTQREQYF; CDR3 DNA: TGCGCCAGCAGCCAAACCGGGACTCAGCGCGAGCAGTACTTC
D gene: -; clone size: -; V gene: TRBV27; J gene: TRBJ2-7; CDR3 protein: CASSLGVRRADYEQYF; CDR3 DNA: TGTGCCAGCAGTTTAGGGGTCAGGAGGGCCGATTACGAGCAGTACTTC
D gene: TRBD1; clone size: -; V gene: TRBV5-1; J gene: TRBJ2-2; CDR3 protein: CASSPGQVNTGELFF; CDR3 DNA: TGCGCCAGCAGCCCCGGACAGGTCAACACCGGGGAGCTGTTTTTT
D gene: TRBD1; clone size: -; V gene: TRBV9; J gene: TRBJ1-2; CDR3 protein: CASSVEGATGYTF; CDR3 DNA: TGTGCCAGCAGCGTAGAGGGGGCTACCGGCTACACCTTC
D gene: TRBD1; clone size: -; V gene: TRBV28; J gene: TRBJ2-7; CDR3 protein: CASTLGDRNDEQYF; CDR3 DNA: TGTGCCAGCACCTTGGGGGACAGAAACGACGAGCAGTACTTC
D gene: TRBD1; clone size: few; V gene: TRBV19; J gene: TRBJ2-2; CDR3 protein: CASSTRTGMNTGELFF; CDR3 DNA: TGTGCCAGTAGTACCAGGACAGGGATGAACACCGGGGAGCTGTTTTTT
D gene: -; clone size: -; V gene: TRBV15; J gene: TRBJ1-1; CDR3 protein: CATSSPNGLQLHTEAFF; CDR3 DNA: TGTGCCACCAGCAGCCCTAACGGCCTACAGCTCCACACTGAAGCTTTCTTT
D gene: TRBD2; clone size: few; V gene: TRBV9; J gene: TRBJ2-1; CDR3 protein: CASSNLAGSYNEQFF; CDR3 DNA: TGTGCCAGCAGTAATCTAGCGGGCTCCTACAATGAGCAGTTCTTC
D gene: -; clone size: few; V gene: TRBV5-4; J gene: TRBJ1-4; CDR3 protein: CASSKGPDFSEKLFF; CDR3 DNA: TGTGCCAGCAGCAAGGGGCCGGATTTCTCAGAAAAACTGTTTTTT
D gene: -; clone size: -; V gene: TRBV4-2; J gene: TRBJ1-5; CDR3 protein: CASSQQVLSNQPQHF; CDR3 DNA: TGTGCCAGCAGCCAACAGGTCCTGAGCAATCAGCCCCAGCATTTT
D gene: -; clone size: few; V gene: TRBV7-2; J gene: TRBJ1-1; CDR3 protein: CASSLVARETEAFF; CDR3 DNA: TGTGCCAGCAGCTTAGTCGCCAGGGAAACTGAAGCTTTCTTT
D gene: -; clone size: -; V gene: TRBV7-9; J gene: TRBJ2-3; CDR3 protein: CASRQTVQGTQYF; CDR3 DNA: TGTGCCAGCAGGCAGACTGTTCAAGGTACGCAGTATTTT
D gene: TRBD1; clone size: few; V gene: TRBV6-5; J gene: TRBJ1-3; CDR3 protein: CASSRQGPGNTIYF; CDR3 DNA: TGTGCCAGCAGCCGACAGGGTCCTGGAAACACCATATATTTT
D gene: TRBD1; clone size: -; V gene: TRBV25-1; J gene: TRBJ1-1; CDR3 protein: CASRTTGDRVDEAFF; CDR3 DNA: TGTGCCAGCAGAACGACAGGGGACAGAGTAGATGAAGCTTTCTTT
D gene: TRBD2; clone size: -; V gene: TRBV11-2; J gene: TRBJ2-1; CDR3 protein: CASSVGLAGVNEQFF; CDR3 DNA: TGTGCCAGCAGCGTAGGACTAGCGGGAGTCAATGAGCAGTTCTTC
D gene: TRBD2; clone size: -; V gene: TRBV5-6; J gene: TRBJ2-5; CDR3 protein: CASSLPSGQETQYF; CDR3 DNA: TGTGCCAGCAGCTTGCCTAGCGGCCAAGAGACCCAGTACTTC
D gene: TRBD2; clone size: few; V gene: TRBV14; J gene: TRBJ2-5; CDR3 protein: CASSLSGLAGYQETQYF; CDR3 DNA: TGTGCCAGCAGCCTATCAGGACTAGCGGGGTACCAAGAGACCCAGTACTTC
D gene: -; clone size: -; V gene: TRBV6-1; J gene: TRBJ1-2; CDR3 protein: CASSEDRVTVIIYGYTF; CDR3 DNA: TGTGCCAGCAGTGAAGACCGGGTGACAGTGATTATCTATGGCTACACCTTC
D gene: -; clone size: -; V gene: TRBV9; J gene: TRBJ1-1; CDR3 protein: CASSARPRGGTEAFF; CDR3 DNA: TGTGCCAGCAGCGCCCGCCCCCGGGGTGGGACTGAAGCTTTCTTT